This T cell receptor beta chain came from a study of cytomegalovirus exposure and HLA in healthy donors. V was pared by 5 bases and J by 0 bases, with 14 bases between. This CDR3 is 16 amino acids long. Per the germline V gene, CDR1 is WSHSY and CDR2 is SAAADI. Worth noting for this clone: Its antigen is as yet unknown.

Though nominally healthy at sampling, donors likely had unrecorded immune exposures. Study-wide results and caveats: An ancestry cluster, one associated with Asian ancestry, reportedly showed fewer N-insertions than the 666-donor mean in a later analysis.

Use of 60 Vbeta and 13 Jbeta primers characterized the PCR. The protocol was immunoSEQ multiplex PCR, while the TCRdb copy is restricted to in-frame clones and leaves out a portion. This repertoire includes 150,000 or so clones. The sequenced sample was PBMCs. This sequence was found in a woman between 45 and 65 years old in good health and CMV-seronegative. The gene calls are TRBV10-2 and TRBJ1-5; D possibly corresponds to TRBD1 (5 bases). CDR3 protein: CASSRQTYYSNQPQHF. The CDR3 coding sequence is TGCGCCAGCAGTAGACAGACTTACTATAGCAATCAGCCCCAGCATTTT.